Presented here are 8 T cell receptor beta chains from one specimen sequenced in a study of cytomegalovirus exposure and HLA in healthy donors. In the PCR, 60 Vbeta and 13 Jbeta primers were used. Profiling relied on immunoSEQ multiplex PCR, and the TCRdb table lists in-frame clones only, not all of them. Of over 75,000 clones in the sample, 65% to 80% were seen once. The specimen sequenced was PBMCs. Source of these receptors: a man aged 60 to 75 in good health and CMV-seropositive.

The CDR3 DNA is TGTGCCAGCAGCCAGGACAGGGGGGCGGACTATGGCTACACCTTC. It codes for CASSQDRGADYGYTF. The V call is TRBV6-5, the J call TRBJ1-2; 10 positions agree with TRBD1. The trim removed 6 bases at V and 3 bases at J, leaving 7 bases unmatched. The CDR3 is made up of 15 amino acids. CDR1 MNHEY and CDR2 SVGAGI come from the germline V gene.

This chain joins TRBV4-3 and TRBJ2-1, with 9 bases identical to TRBD2. The CDR3 consists of 15 residues. Trimming took 3 bases from V and 9 from J; bases not matched to a gene: 9. Per germline, CDR1 LGHNA and CDR2 YSLEER. CDR3 DNA: TGCGCCAGCAGCCAGACCAGCGGGGGGCTTAGTGAGCAGTTCTTC. Translating it yields CASSQTSGGLSEQFF.

The V gene is TRBV27, the J gene TRBJ2-5, with D possibly matching TRBD1 (6 bases). V lost 4 bases to trimming and J lost 4 bases, with 10 bases between them. The length of the CDR3 is 13 residues. CDR1 MNHEY and CDR2 SMNVEV come from the germline V gene (reference sequence). The CDR3 DNA reads as TGTGCCAGCAGTTCCCAGGGGCGAGAGACCCAGTACTTC. It yields the protein CASSSQGRETQYF.

This chain joins TRBV19 and TRBJ2-6, with D maybe TRBD2 (5 bases). This CDR3 comprises 15 residues. From germline, CDR1 is LNHDA and CDR2 SQIVND (reference sequence). Trimming removed 1 base from V and 4 bases from J, with 8 bases in between. CDR3 loop: CASSIAGYGANVLTF. The DNA of the CDR3 is TGTGCCAGTAGTATAGCGGGGTACGGGGCCAACGTCCTGACTTTC.

V is TRBV5-4 and J is TRBJ2-2, with 7 nucleotides matching TRBD2. V shed 0 bases, J shed 4 bases, and the junction held 0 bases outside the gene matches. Germline values: CDR1 SGHNT, CDR2 YYREEE (reference sequence). The CDR3 has 14 amino acids. CDR3 amino acids: CASSLAGGTGELFF. CDR3 bases: TGTGCCAGCAGCTTGGCGGGGGGCACCGGGGAGCTGTTTTTT.

This chain connects TRBV30 to TRBJ2-3, with D tentatively TRBD2 (7 bases). The CDR3 extends over 15 amino acids. From germline, CDR1 is GTSNPN and CDR2 SVGIG (reference sequence). V was shortened by 2 bases and J by 1 base, with 13 bases between the two germline ends. CDR3 residues: CAWSTGGLGTDTQYF. The CDR3 DNA reads as TGTGCCTGGAGTACCGGGGGGCTGGGCACAGATACGCAGTATTTT.

The chain recombines TRBV6-5 with TRBJ1-5, with D uncertain. With 8 bases removed from V and 6 bases from J, the gap between germline ends came to 14 bases. The CDR3 loop spans 13 amino acids. Looked up from germline, CDR1 is MNHEY and CDR2 is SVGAGI. Here the CDR3 DNA reads TGTGCCAGCGCTGAGGTGGTCCTTCAGCCCCAGCATTTT. Translated, it gives CASAEVVLQPQHF.

The chain employs TRBV4-2 and TRBJ1-2; D uncertain. V shed 1 base and J shed 3 bases, with 15 bases lying between them. The CDR3 is 16 amino acids. Germline loops: CDR1 LGHNA, CDR2 YNFKEQ. The CDR3: CASSQVWAKGDYGYTF. For the CDR3, the DNA is TGTGCCAGCAGCCAAGTCTGGGCGAAGGGAGACTATGGCTACACCTTC.